These T cell receptor beta chains were read from a single sample in a study of cytomegalovirus exposure and HLA in healthy donors. Measured with immunoSEQ multiplex PCR; TCRdb has only the in-frame clones, and not every one. The repertoire holds some 190,000 clones, about three quarters seen once, with about 1.6% in the top ten. What was sequenced was PBMCs. The receptors here all came from a man younger than 30 in good health and CMV-seronegative. Each CDR3 is given with its conserved first and last residue. D genes are given only for firm matches. Only part of the rows carry a size: once, few, many, or a class if the clone is expanded.

v_gene: TRBV19; abundance: -; d_gene: -; j_gene: TRBJ2-7; CDR3nt: TGTGCCAGTAGTATGTCCGGGTACGAGCAGTACTTC; CDR3aa: CASSMSGYEQYF
v_gene: TRBV9; abundance: -; d_gene: TRBD1; j_gene: TRBJ1-2; CDR3nt: TGTGCCAGCAGCCCCCGAGCGGTTTCAGGACAGGGTTACCGCGGCTACACCTTC; CDR3aa: CASSPRAVSGQGYRGYTF
v_gene: TRBV28; abundance: once; d_gene: -; j_gene: TRBJ1-5; CDR3nt: TGTGCCAGCAGTTTGATTGAGGGACTCACTCAGCCCCAGCATTTT; CDR3aa: CASSLIEGLTQPQHF
v_gene: TRBV18; abundance: once; d_gene: -; j_gene: TRBJ1-4; CDR3nt: TGTGCCAGCTCACCTCCGCAGGGGACTAATGAAAAACTGTTTTTT; CDR3aa: CASSPPQGTNEKLFF
v_gene: TRBV5-4; abundance: -; d_gene: -; j_gene: TRBJ1-2; CDR3nt: TGTGCCAGCAGCCCCGACAGTAACTATGGCTACACCTTC; CDR3aa: CASSPDSNYGYTF
v_gene: TRBV21-1; abundance: once; d_gene: -; j_gene: TRBJ2-5; CDR3nt: TGTGCCAGCAGCAAAGCGCCGGGAGGCGGGTGTAAGGAAGAGACCCAGTACTTC; CDR3aa: CASSKAPGGGCKEETQYF
v_gene: TRBV27; abundance: -; d_gene: TRBD2; j_gene: TRBJ2-5; CDR3nt: TGTGCCAGCAAAGGAAGGCTAGCGGGATTCTCAGAGACCCAGTACTTC; CDR3aa: CASKGRLAGFSETQYF
v_gene: TRBV30; abundance: once; d_gene: TRBD2; j_gene: TRBJ2-1; CDR3nt: TGTGCCTGGAGTGTACTAGCGGGAGTCTTTGATGAGCAGTTCTTC; CDR3aa: CAWSVLAGVFDEQFF
v_gene: TRBV4-1; abundance: -; d_gene: TRBD1; j_gene: TRBJ1-1; CDR3nt: TGCGCCAGCAGCGAGCTTACAGGGGTGAACACTGAAGCTTTCTTT; CDR3aa: CASSELTGVNTEAFF
v_gene: TRBV28; abundance: -; d_gene: -; j_gene: TRBJ2-3; CDR3nt: TGTGCCAGCAGTAGGAGGGTCACTAGCACAGATACGCAGTATTTT; CDR3aa: CASSRRVTSTDTQYF
v_gene: TRBV2; abundance: -; d_gene: TRBD2; j_gene: TRBJ2-7; CDR3nt: TGTGCCAGCAGTGATCCCCGGGCGGGGGGGTCCTACGAGCAGTACTTC; CDR3aa: CASSDPRAGGSYEQYF
v_gene: TRBV7-2; abundance: -; d_gene: TRBD2; j_gene: TRBJ2-5; CDR3nt: TGTGCCAGCAGCGGGCTAGCGGGAGGGGGCCAAGAGACCCAGTACTTC; CDR3aa: CASSGLAGGGQETQYF
v_gene: TRBV7-3; abundance: -; d_gene: TRBD1; j_gene: TRBJ2-1; CDR3nt: TGTGCCAGCAGCCAAGGACAGGGGATCAATGAGCAGTTCTTC; CDR3aa: CASSQGQGINEQFF
v_gene: TRBV15; abundance: -; d_gene: -; j_gene: TRBJ1-2; CDR3nt: TGTGCCACCAGCAGAGAGGTAAGGAGGGCGCTATCCTATGGCTACACCTTC; CDR3aa: CATSREVRRALSYGYTF
v_gene: TRBV2; abundance: -; d_gene: -; j_gene: TRBJ2-7; CDR3nt: TGTGCCAGCAGTCTACTGGCGGGCGGGTGGGGAGAGCAGTACTTC; CDR3aa: CASSLLAGGWGEQYF
v_gene: TRBV10-2; abundance: once; d_gene: -; j_gene: TRBJ2-5; CDR3nt: TGCGCCAGCAGGACACCCCAAGAGACCCAGTACTTC; CDR3aa: CASRTPQETQYF
v_gene: TRBV29-1; abundance: -; d_gene: TRBD1; j_gene: TRBJ1-1; CDR3nt: TGCAGCGTGGGGGGGACAGGGACAACTGAAGCTTTCTTT; CDR3aa: CSVGGTGTTEAFF
v_gene: TRBV6-5; abundance: -; d_gene: -; j_gene: TRBJ1-2; CDR3nt: TGTGCCAGCAGTGACACCCACCCCCTCTATGGCTACACCTTC; CDR3aa: CASSDTHPLYGYTF
v_gene: TRBV5-1; abundance: -; d_gene: TRBD1; j_gene: TRBJ1-2; CDR3nt: TGCGCCAGCAGCTTGGCCGGGACAGGGGCTTTTAACTATGGCTACACCTTC; CDR3aa: CASSLAGTGAFNYGYTF
v_gene: TRBV28; abundance: -; d_gene: TRBD2; j_gene: TRBJ2-7; CDR3nt: TGTGCCAGCAGGCGTACCCATAGACTAGCGGAGCTTTACGAGCAGTACTTC; CDR3aa: CASRRTHRLAELYEQYF
v_gene: TRBV30; abundance: -; d_gene: TRBD1; j_gene: TRBJ1-5; CDR3nt: TGTGCCTGGAGTGAGGGGGCGGATCAGCCCCAGCATTTT; CDR3aa: CAWSEGADQPQHF
v_gene: TRBV6-4; abundance: few; d_gene: TRBD1; j_gene: TRBJ1-6; CDR3nt: TGTGCCAGCAGTCAATACGCGCCGGGACAGGTGACGATGTCACCCCTCCACTTT; CDR3aa: CASSQYAPGQVTMSPLHF
v_gene: TRBV6-5; abundance: once; d_gene: -; j_gene: TRBJ1-1; CDR3nt: TGTGCCAGCAGTTACGGCCAATTGGACACTGAAGCTTTCTTT; CDR3aa: CASSYGQLDTEAFF
v_gene: TRBV10-3; abundance: -; d_gene: -; j_gene: TRBJ2-3; CDR3nt: TGTGCCATCAGTGAGATGGTTGGCATATCAGGTGGAGATACGCAGTATTTT; CDR3aa: CAISEMVGISGGDTQYF
v_gene: TRBV7-9; abundance: -; d_gene: -; j_gene: TRBJ1-5; CDR3nt: TGTGCCAGCAGCTTAGCCGTAGGCAGGCGAGCTTATCAGCCCCAGCATTTT; CDR3aa: CASSLAVGRRAYQPQHF
v_gene: TRBV6-1; abundance: -; d_gene: TRBD1; j_gene: TRBJ1-1; CDR3nt: TGTGCCAGCAGTCAAAAGGGGGCCCATGAAGCTTTCTTT; CDR3aa: CASSQKGAHEAFF
v_gene: TRBV6-4; abundance: few; d_gene: -; j_gene: TRBJ2-3; CDR3nt: TGTGCCAGCAGTGTGGCGGAGACTAGCACAGATACGCAGTATTTT; CDR3aa: CASSVAETSTDTQYF
v_gene: TRBV2; abundance: -; d_gene: -; j_gene: TRBJ2-4; CDR3nt: TGTGCCAGCAGTGAAGGGAGCCCCAAAAACATTCAGTACTTC; CDR3aa: CASSEGSPKNIQYF
v_gene: TRBV5-6; abundance: once; d_gene: -; j_gene: TRBJ2-2; CDR3nt: TGTGCCAGCAGCTTGAGGGGGTGGGACACCGGGGAGCTGTTTTTT; CDR3aa: CASSLRGWDTGELFF
v_gene: TRBV29-1; abundance: -; d_gene: TRBD1; j_gene: TRBJ1-1; CDR3nt: TGCAGCGTTGGGATGACAGGGGGTATGAACACTGAAGCTTTCTTT; CDR3aa: CSVGMTGGMNTEAFF
v_gene: TRBV19; abundance: -; d_gene: TRBD1; j_gene: TRBJ1-5; CDR3nt: TGTGCCAGTAGTATAGGGACAGGCAGCAATCAGCCCCAGCATTTT; CDR3aa: CASSIGTGSNQPQHF
v_gene: TRBV9; abundance: -; d_gene: TRBD2; j_gene: TRBJ2-5; CDR3nt: TGCGCCAGCAGCGTAGGGCTAGCGGGGCGGAAAGAGACCCAGTACTTC; CDR3aa: CASSVGLAGRKETQYF
v_gene: TRBV28; abundance: -; d_gene: -; j_gene: TRBJ2-7; CDR3nt: TGTGCCAGCAGAGCTTTTTGGCGCAGGGTAAGCGAGCAGTACTTC; CDR3aa: CASRAFWRRVSEQYF
v_gene: TRBV29-1; abundance: few; d_gene: -; j_gene: TRBJ2-2; CDR3nt: TGCAGCGTTGGACACCAAACAAACACCGGGGAGCTGTTTTTT; CDR3aa: CSVGHQTNTGELFF
v_gene: TRBV4-2; abundance: -; d_gene: TRBD2; j_gene: TRBJ2-5; CDR3nt: TGTGCCAGCAGCCAGGCGGGACTAGCGGGAGTTAAAGAGACCCAGTACTTC; CDR3aa: CASSQAGLAGVKETQYF
v_gene: TRBV5-8; abundance: -; d_gene: TRBD2; j_gene: TRBJ2-1; CDR3nt: TGTGCCAGCAGCTTGGGGACTAGCGGTCAAGAGCAGTTCTTC; CDR3aa: CASSLGTSGQEQFF
v_gene: TRBV27; abundance: -; d_gene: -; j_gene: TRBJ1-1; CDR3nt: TGTGCCAGCAGTACCAATCTTCGGGGGGAGACTGAAGCTTTCTTT; CDR3aa: CASSTNLRGETEAFF
v_gene: TRBV5-6; abundance: -; d_gene: -; j_gene: TRBJ2-2; CDR3nt: TGTGCCAGCAGCTCAGGGATGTTTGGCACCGGGGAGCTGTTTTTT; CDR3aa: CASSSGMFGTGELFF
v_gene: TRBV2; abundance: -; d_gene: -; j_gene: TRBJ2-2; CDR3nt: TGTGCCAGCAGCCCCTCGACAGGAACGAACACCGGGGAGCTGTTTTTT; CDR3aa: CASSPSTGTNTGELFF
v_gene: TRBV5-1; abundance: -; d_gene: -; j_gene: TRBJ1-1; CDR3nt: TGCGCCAGCAGCTACGGCGGGGTGAACACTGAAGCTTTCTTT; CDR3aa: CASSYGGVNTEAFF